This section outlines one TCR beta chain sequence together with its context. Authors' data handling: Nucleated cell counts were estimated from reference gene primer amplification. Method: immunoSEQ multiplex PCR; TCRdb's copy keeps in-frame clones and lacks some. For V, J and clone size, that table is used; D and trimming come from the DNA. The sample yields under 200,000 clones, roughly 91% seen once. This specimen belongs to a study of blood T cell repertoires in COVID-19. At the level of the study: From T cells, B-cell-depleted T cells, or PBMCs came the material, which was cDNA or gDNA.

Material: peripheral blood. The receptor was derived from a man younger than 35 with acute or convalescent COVID-19.

CDR3 amino acids: CASSSGGNEKLFF. In nucleotides, the CDR3 is TGTGCCAGCAGTTCAGGGGGGAATGAAAAACTGTTTTTT. V is TRBV6-6 and J is TRBJ1-4; 7 bases map to TRBD1. This CDR3 spans 13 amino acids. Germline V gene lookup returns CDR1 MNHNY and CDR2 SVGAGI (reference sequence). V was clipped by 4 bases and J by 5 bases; unmatched bases: 1.